Below are 27 T cell receptor beta chains sequenced from a single sample in a study of cytomegalovirus exposure and HLA in healthy donors. The assay was immunoSEQ multiplex PCR, and TCRdb's table has in-frame clones only and misses some. The sample yields roughly 150,000 clones, less than 90% seen once. The material sequenced was PBMCs. These receptors were obtained from a woman under 30 in good health and CMV-seropositive.

This rearrangement joins TRBV6-5 to TRBJ1-5; TRBD1 might be the D (6 bases). The germline gives CDR1 MNHEY, CDR2 SVGAGI. The CDR3 sequence is 15 residues long. The V gene lost 4 bases and the J gene lost 0 bases, with 10 bases spanning the gap. Here the CDR3 DNA reads TGTGCCAGCAGTTTAGACAGGAATAGCAATCAGCCCCAGCATTTT. It encodes CASSLDRNSNQPQHF.

The V and J genes are TRBV6-6 and TRBJ1-4; unclear D gene. The V gene's germline CDR1 is MNHNY and CDR2 SVGAGI (reference sequence). CDR3 length equals 14 residues. The ends were cut back, 5 bases at V and 4 bases at J, with 11 bases in the middle. CDR3 DNA: TGTGCCAGCAGTCCCCGGAGGGTTAATGAAAAACTGTTTTTT. Translation: CASSPRRVNEKLFF.

The gene calls are TRBV9 and TRBJ2-1; 10 positions match TRBD2. After removal of 2 bases from V and 0 bases from J, the junction contained 11 bases not matched to a gene. The germline V gene has CDR1 SGDLS and CDR2 YYNGEE. This CDR3 has 19 residues. The DNA of the CDR3 is TGTGCCAGCAGCGTCGGCCCTAGCGGGAGTCCGAACTCCTACAATGAGCAGTTCTTC. Translating gives CASSVGPSGSPNSYNEQFF.

The gene calls are TRBV28 and TRBJ1-4, with TRBD1 as a possible D gene (5 bases). The germline V gene encodes CDR1 MDHEN and CDR2 SYDVKM. V was cut by 5 bases and J by 7 bases, with 17 bases left in between. The CDR3 length is 15 residues. Here the CDR3 DNA reads TGTGCCAGCAGTCCCATGACAAGGACATCTGAAAAACTGTTTTTT. Residues: CASSPMTRTSEKLFF.

The CDR3 spells CASSTRTSGRISSYEQYF. The CDR3 DNA follows: TGTGCCAGCAGCACTCGGACTAGCGGGAGGATATCGTCCTACGAGCAGTACTTC. The chain uses TRBV7-8 and TRBJ2-7; 14 nucleotides match TRBD2. The length of the CDR3 is 18 residues. Trimming removed 5 bases from V and 1 base from J; junction bases left unmatched: 10. CDR1 SGHVS and CDR2 FQNEAQ come from the germline V gene.

V and J are TRBV28 and TRBJ2-7, with 8 nucleotides matching TRBD1. The germline V gene encodes CDR1 MDHEN and CDR2 SYDVKM. Germline trimming cut 6 bases from V and 3 bases from J; bases unmatched to any gene: 7. CDR3 size: 14 residues. This chain's CDR3 is CASSPDREDYEQYF. The CDR3 coding sequence is TGTGCCAGCAGCCCGGACAGGGAGGACTACGAGCAGTACTTC.

The chain uses TRBV7-9 and TRBJ1-2; D is ambiguous. The V and J ends lost 0 bases and 7 bases respectively, with 6 bases between them. The CDR3 totals 12 residues. CDR1 is SEHNR and CDR2 is FQNEAQ in the germline V gene (reference sequence). This chain's CDR3 is CASSLASGGYTF. The CDR3 coding sequence is TGTGCCAGCAGCTTAGCGTCGGGTGGCTACACCTTC.

The rearrangement joins TRBV6-1 to TRBJ2-7; the D gene is possibly TRBD1 (6 bases). The CDR3 consists of 13 residues. The V and J ends lost 10 bases and 10 bases respectively, with 23 bases between them. Germline-derived CDR1 and CDR2 are MNHNS and SASEGT. The CDR3: CATLNTGSPNQYF. CDR3 DNA sequence: TGTGCCACCCTGAATACAGGGTCACCGAATCAGTACTTC.

The chain couples TRBV19 to TRBJ1-5, with 7 bases lining up with TRBD1. Losses at the gene ends were 6 bases for V and 6 bases for J; bases not matched to a gene: 11. CDR1 LNHDA and CDR2 SQIVND come from the germline V gene (reference sequence). The CDR3 runs 15 residues. The CDR3 DNA sequence: TGTGCCAGTAGGGATTCTCAGGGGGTGGGTCAGCCCCAGCATTTT. Its protein is CASRDSQGVGQPQHF.

The CDR3 region is CASSQGRGSDTQYF. The CDR3 region has the DNA TGTGCCAGCAGCCAGGGCCGGGGGTCAGATACGCAGTATTTT. The genes are TRBV6-1 and TRBJ2-3; D is possibly TRBD2 (6 bases). Deletions cut 6 bases from V and 4 bases from J, with 14 bases between. Germline V gene lookup returns CDR1 MNHNS and CDR2 SASEGT. The CDR3 extends over 14 amino acids.

The genes are TRBV6-5 and TRBJ1-3, with D possibly TRBD1 on 5 matching bases. Per germline, CDR1 MNHEY and CDR2 SVGAGI. Trimming left V 5 bases short and J 2 bases short, with 13 bases between. This CDR3 contains 15 residues. CDR3 amino acids: CASSRGGEAGNTIYF. The CDR3 DNA reads TGTGCCAGCAGTCGCGGGGGGGAAGCTGGAAACACCATATATTTT.

The chain joins TRBV10-3 to TRBJ1-1, with D tentatively TRBD1 (5 bases). Trimming removed 5 bases from V and 4 bases from J, with 8 bases in between. Germline V lookup: CDR1 ENHRY, CDR2 SYGVKD. This CDR3 is 12 amino acids long. The CDR3 spells CAISQDSTEAFF. In DNA form, the CDR3 reads TGTGCCATCAGTCAAGACAGCACTGAAGCTTTCTTT.

The chain uses TRBV5-6 and TRBJ2-1; 10 nucleotides line up with TRBD2. V lost 4 bases and J lost 8; bases outside the gene matches: 3. Germline V gene lookup returns CDR1 SGHDT and CDR2 YYEEEE. This CDR3 has 13 amino acids. CDR3 in DNA: TGTGCCAGCAGCATAGGGACTAGCGATGAGCAGTTCTTC. Translation gives CASSIGTSDEQFF.

The rearrangement joins TRBV2 to TRBJ2-3, with TRBD1 matching over 7 bases. This CDR3 is built from 16 residues. The germline V gene encodes CDR1 SNHLY and CDR2 FYNNEI. V gave up 1 base and J gave up 3 bases; unmatched junction bases: 7. The CDR3 sequence is CASSEGSGGRTDTQYF. The CDR3 DNA sequence: TGTGCCAGCAGTGAAGGTTCAGGGGGTAGGACAGATACGCAGTATTTT.

The chain couples TRBV9 to TRBJ2-5, with D maybe TRBD2 (5 bases). CDR1 is SGDLS, CDR2 YYNGEE, per germline. CDR3 length equals 14 residues. V was trimmed by 4 bases and J by 1 base, leaving 11 bases between them. The CDR3 is CASSSPGFQETQYF. CDR3 DNA: TGTGCCAGCAGCTCTCCGGGATTCCAAGAGACCCAGTACTTC.

The CDR3 spells CASSGGPTGELFF. The CDR3 region has the DNA TGTGCCAGCAGTGGAGGTCCTACCGGGGAGCTGTTTTTT. V gene TRBV2 combines with J gene TRBJ2-2; D gene ambiguous. The CDR3 loop spans 13 amino acids. CDR1 is SNHLY and CDR2 is FYNNEI in the germline V gene. Deletions cut 4 bases from V and 5 bases from J, with 8 bases between.

The gene calls are TRBV7-2 and TRBJ2-1, with D unclear. CDR1 is SGHTA, CDR2 FQGNSA, per germline. The CDR3 is 13 residues long. CDR3 residues: CSTAISSYNEQFF. The DNA of the CDR3 is TGTAGCACCGCGATTAGCTCCTACAATGAGCAGTTCTTC. Full variable domain (missing parts from reference TRBV7-2 and TRBJ2-1): GAGVSQSPSNKVTEKGKDVELRCDPISGHTALYWYRQSLGQGLEFLIYFQGNSAPDKSGLPSDRFSAERTGGSVSTLTIQRTQQEDSAVYLCSTAISSYNEQFFGPGTRLTVL.

This clone was recorded once. The V call is TRBV11-2, the J call TRBJ2-1, with TRBD2 matching over 7 bases. The CDR3 extends over 16 amino acids. V dropped 0 bases and J dropped 1; count of bases not matched to a gene: 3. Per germline, CDR1 SGHAT and CDR2 FQNNGV. The CDR3 region is CASSLEASGSYNEQFF. As DNA, the CDR3 is TGTGCCAGCAGCTTAGAAGCTAGCGGATCCTACAATGAGCAGTTCTTC.

The V gene is TRBV4-1, the J gene TRBJ1-1; 8 positions match TRBD1. CDR1 and CDR2 (germline): MGHRA, YSYEKL. The CDR3 runs 15 residues. V lost 5 bases to trimming and J lost 2 bases; unmatched junction nucleotides: 7. The DNA for the CDR3 is TGCGCCAGCAGCGTAATGGACAGGGATAACACTGAAGCTTTCTTT. Its translation is CASSVMDRDNTEAFF.

This chain links TRBV29-1 with TRBJ2-7; possible D gene TRBD2, 6 bases. The CDR3 covers 15 residues. The V end lost 0 bases, the J end lost 6 bases, and 18 bases lay between the germline ends. Germline CDR1 and CDR2: SQVTM and ANQGSEA. CDR3 sequence reads: CSVEDRRTGVIEQYF. CDR3 DNA: TGCAGCGTTGAAGATCGGCGAACGGGAGTTATCGAGCAGTACTTC.

The chain combines TRBV6-5 with TRBJ1-3; the match to TRBD1 covers 8 bases. The CDR3 has 15 amino acids. The germline V gene encodes CDR1 MNHEY and CDR2 SVGAGI. Trimming took 6 bases from V and 3 from J; bases not matched to a gene: 7. The CDR3 sequence is CASSLGQGDGNTIYF. The CDR3 DNA follows: TGTGCCAGCAGCCTCGGACAGGGTGATGGAAACACCATATATTTT.

This rearrangement joins TRBV7-2 to TRBJ2-7; 7 bases line up with TRBD1. The CDR3 extends over 14 amino acids. The trim removed 6 bases at V and 0 bases at J, leaving 5 bases unmatched. Germline V gene data show CDR1 as SGHTA and CDR2 as FQGNSA. The CDR3 is CASRDSGGSYEQYF. Written as DNA, the CDR3 is TGTGCCAGCAGGGATTCAGGGGGCTCCTACGAGCAGTACTTC.

This chain links TRBV9 with TRBJ2-1; 9 nucleotides match TRBD2. This CDR3 has 16 residues. Germline V gives CDR1 SGDLS, CDR2 YYNGEE. V was clipped by 2 bases and J by 8 bases; unmatched bases: 11. The chain's CDR3 is CASSVRPGLAMYEQFF. The CDR3 nucleotides are TGTGCCAGCAGCGTCCGCCCGGGACTAGCAATGTATGAGCAGTTCTTC.

This chain uses TRBV30 with TRBJ1-4; 8 bases map to TRBD1. Germline assignment: CDR1 GTSNPN and CDR2 SVGIG (reference sequence). There are 15 residues in the CDR3. J was trimmed by 8 bases and V by 5 bases; bases with no gene match: 13. CDR3 amino acids: CAWAYTRGPFEKLFF. The CDR3 coding sequence is TGTGCCTGGGCTTACACCAGGGGGCCATTCGAAAAACTGTTTTTT.

In its sample, this clone was seen a few times. The V and J genes are TRBV19 and TRBJ1-3; the D gene is possibly TRBD1 (6 bases). The germline V gene encodes CDR1 LNHDA and CDR2 SQIVND (reference sequence). Trimming removed 4 bases from V and 0 bases from J, with 10 bases in between. The CDR3 loop spans 15 amino acids. Written as DNA, the CDR3 is TGTGCCAGTAGTAGGGACATTTACTCTGGAAACACCATATATTTT. This gives the protein CASSRDIYSGNTIYF.

This clone occurred once. The gene calls are TRBV5-1 and TRBJ2-1; 11 bases are shared with TRBD2. The CDR3 loop spans 13 amino acids. The germline V gene has CDR1 SGHRS and CDR2 YFSETQ. V lost 6 bases and J lost 7; bases outside the gene matches: 3. CDR3 sequence reads: CASTRLAGNEQFF. The DNA of the CDR3 is TGCGCCAGCACCCGACTAGCGGGAAATGAGCAGTTCTTC.

This clone was counted a single time. The rearrangement uses TRBV9 and TRBJ2-7; TRBD2 is a possible D gene (6 bases). This CDR3 is 16 amino acids long. Germline CDR1 and CDR2: SGDLS and YYNGEE. The germline V and J ends were trimmed by 0 bases and 6 bases, with 19 bases remaining between them. The CDR3 is CASSVESGWNLGEQYF. The CDR3 nucleotides are TGTGCCAGCAGCGTAGAAAGCGGGTGGAATCTGGGCGAGCAGTACTTC.